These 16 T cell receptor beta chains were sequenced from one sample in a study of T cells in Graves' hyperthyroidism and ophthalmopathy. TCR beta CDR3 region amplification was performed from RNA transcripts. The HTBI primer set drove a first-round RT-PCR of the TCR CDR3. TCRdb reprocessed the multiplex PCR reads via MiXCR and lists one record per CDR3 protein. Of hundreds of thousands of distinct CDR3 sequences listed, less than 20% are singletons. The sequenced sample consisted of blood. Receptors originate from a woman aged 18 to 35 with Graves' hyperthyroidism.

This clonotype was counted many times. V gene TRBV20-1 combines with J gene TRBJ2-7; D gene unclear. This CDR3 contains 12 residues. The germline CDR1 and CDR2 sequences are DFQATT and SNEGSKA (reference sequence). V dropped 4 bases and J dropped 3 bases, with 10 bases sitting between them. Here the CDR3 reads CSAKDPGYEQYF. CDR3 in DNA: TGCAGTGCTAAAGATCCTGGCTACGAGCAGTACTTC.

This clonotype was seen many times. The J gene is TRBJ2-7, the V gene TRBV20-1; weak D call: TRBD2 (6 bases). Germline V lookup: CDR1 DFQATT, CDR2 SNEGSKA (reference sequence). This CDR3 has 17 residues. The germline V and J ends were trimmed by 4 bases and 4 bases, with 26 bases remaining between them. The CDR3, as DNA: TGCAGTGCTATCCGTGACGAAGACACGGGGGTTCAATACGAGCAGTACTTC. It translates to CSAIRDEDTGVQYEQYF.

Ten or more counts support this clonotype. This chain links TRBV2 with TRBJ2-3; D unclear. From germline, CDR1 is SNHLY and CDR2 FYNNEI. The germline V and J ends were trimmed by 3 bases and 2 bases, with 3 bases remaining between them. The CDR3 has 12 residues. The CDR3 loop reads CASSEPTDTQYF. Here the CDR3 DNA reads TGTGCCAGCAGTGAGCCCACAGATACGCAGTATTTT.

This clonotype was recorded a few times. CDR3 protein: CASSPPGQGANIQYF. As DNA, the CDR3 is TGTGCCAGCAGTCCACCGGGACAGGGGGCAAACATTCAGTACTTC. The chain carries TRBV27 and TRBJ2-4; TRBD1 agrees at 12 bases. After removal of 5 bases from V and 6 bases from J, the junction contained 5 bases not matched to a gene. CDR1 MNHEY and CDR2 SMNVEV come from the germline V gene (reference sequence). CDR3 size: 15 residues.

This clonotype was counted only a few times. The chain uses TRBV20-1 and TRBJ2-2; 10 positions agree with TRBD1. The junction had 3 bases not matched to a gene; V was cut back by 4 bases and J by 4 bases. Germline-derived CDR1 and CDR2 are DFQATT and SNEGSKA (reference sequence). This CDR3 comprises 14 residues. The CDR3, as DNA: TGCAGTGCTAAAGACAGGGGGCCCACCGGGGAGCTGTTTTTT. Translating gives CSAKDRGPTGELFF.

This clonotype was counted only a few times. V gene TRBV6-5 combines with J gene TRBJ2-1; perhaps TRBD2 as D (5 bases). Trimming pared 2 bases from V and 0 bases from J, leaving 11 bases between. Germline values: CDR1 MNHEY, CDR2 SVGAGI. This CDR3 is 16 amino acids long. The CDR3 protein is CASSYRGLSSYNEQFF. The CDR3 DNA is TGTGCCAGCAGTTACCGCGGACTGAGCTCCTACAATGAGCAGTTCTTC.

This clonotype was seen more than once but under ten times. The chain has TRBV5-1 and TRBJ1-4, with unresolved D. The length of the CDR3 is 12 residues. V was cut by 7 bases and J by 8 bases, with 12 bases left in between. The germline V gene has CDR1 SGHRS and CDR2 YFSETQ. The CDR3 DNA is TGCGCCAGCTGGGCCGTACCAGAAAAACTGTTTTTT. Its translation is CASWAVPEKLFF.

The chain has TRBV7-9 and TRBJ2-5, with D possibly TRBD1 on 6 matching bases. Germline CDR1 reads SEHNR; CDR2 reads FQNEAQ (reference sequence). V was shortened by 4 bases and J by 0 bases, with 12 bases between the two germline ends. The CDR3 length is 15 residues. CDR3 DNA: TGTGCCAGCAGCTACGGACAGACAAACCAAGAGACCCAGTACTTC. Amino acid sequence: CASSYGQTNQETQYF.

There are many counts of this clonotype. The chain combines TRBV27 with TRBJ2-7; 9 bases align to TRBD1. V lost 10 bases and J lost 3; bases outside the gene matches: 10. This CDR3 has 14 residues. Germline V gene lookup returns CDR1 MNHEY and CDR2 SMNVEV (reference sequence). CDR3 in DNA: TGTGCCACAGCAGGGGGGGGACAGGGCTACGAGCAGTACTTC. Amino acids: CATAGGGQGYEQYF.

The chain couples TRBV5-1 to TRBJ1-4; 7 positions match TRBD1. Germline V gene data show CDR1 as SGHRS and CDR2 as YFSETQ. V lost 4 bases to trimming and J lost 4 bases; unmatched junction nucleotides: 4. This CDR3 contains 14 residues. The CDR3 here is CASSTGQRNEKLFF. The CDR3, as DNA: TGCGCCAGCAGCACGGGACAGCGTAATGAAAAACTGTTTTTT.

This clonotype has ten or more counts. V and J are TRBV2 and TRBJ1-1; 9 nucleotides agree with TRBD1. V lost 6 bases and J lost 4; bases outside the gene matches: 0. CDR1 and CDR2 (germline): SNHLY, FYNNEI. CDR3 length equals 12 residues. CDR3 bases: TGTGCCAGCAGGGGACAGGGCACTGAAGCTTTCTTT. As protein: CASRGQGTEAFF.

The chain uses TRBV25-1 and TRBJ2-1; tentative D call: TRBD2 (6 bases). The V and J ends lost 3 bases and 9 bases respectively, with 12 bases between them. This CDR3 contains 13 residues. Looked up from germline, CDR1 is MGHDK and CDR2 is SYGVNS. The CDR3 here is CASSEVDYGEQFF. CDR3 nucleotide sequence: TGTGCCAGCAGTGAGGTGGACTATGGTGAGCAGTTCTTC.

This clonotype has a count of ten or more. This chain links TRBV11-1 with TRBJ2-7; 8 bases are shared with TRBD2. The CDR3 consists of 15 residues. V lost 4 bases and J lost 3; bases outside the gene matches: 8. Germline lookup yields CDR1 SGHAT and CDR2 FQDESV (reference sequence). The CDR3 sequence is CASSSDLAGYYEQYF. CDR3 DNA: TGTGCCAGCAGCTCGGATTTAGCGGGATACTACGAGCAGTACTTC.

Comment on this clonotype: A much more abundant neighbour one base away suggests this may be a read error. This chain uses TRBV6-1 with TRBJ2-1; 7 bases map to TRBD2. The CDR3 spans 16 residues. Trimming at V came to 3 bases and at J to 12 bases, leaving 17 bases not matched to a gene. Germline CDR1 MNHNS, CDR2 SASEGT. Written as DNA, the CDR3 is TGTGCCAGCAGTGACATCAGACTAGCAGTGCGATATGGGCAGTTCTTC. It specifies CASSDIRLAVRYGQFF.

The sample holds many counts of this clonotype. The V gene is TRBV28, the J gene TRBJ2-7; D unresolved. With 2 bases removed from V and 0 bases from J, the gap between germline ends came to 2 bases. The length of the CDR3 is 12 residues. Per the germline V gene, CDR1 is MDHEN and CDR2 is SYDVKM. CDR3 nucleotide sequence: TGTGCCAGCAGTTTAACCTCCTACGAGCAGTACTTC. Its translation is CASSLTSYEQYF.

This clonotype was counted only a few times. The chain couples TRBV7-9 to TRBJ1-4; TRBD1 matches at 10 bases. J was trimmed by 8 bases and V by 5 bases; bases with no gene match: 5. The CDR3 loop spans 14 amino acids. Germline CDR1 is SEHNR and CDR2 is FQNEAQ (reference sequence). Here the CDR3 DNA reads TGTGCCAGCAGCGACAGGGGGCAGTGGGAAAAACTGTTTTTT. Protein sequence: CASSDRGQWEKLFF.